A single sample gave rise to the 20 T cell receptor beta chains below, sequenced in a study of T cells in Graves' hyperthyroidism and ophthalmopathy. RNA transcripts were the template for amplifying TCR beta CDR3 regions. An initial round of RT-PCR targeting the TCR CDR3 relied on the HTBI primer set. TCRdb reprocessed the multiplex PCR reads with MiXCR, giving one entry per CDR3 protein. The sample contains 500,000 to 650,000 distinct CDR3 sequences, more than 12% of which appear only once. Source material: blood. The receptors were gathered from a woman between 45 and 60 years old with Graves' ophthalmopathy.

V usage is TRBV2 and J usage is TRBJ1-3; 10 positions match TRBD1. The CDR3 runs to 16 residues. Germline trimming cut 5 bases from V and 1 base from J; bases unmatched to any gene: 5. CDR1 SNHLY and CDR2 FYNNEI come from the germline V gene. The CDR3, as DNA: TGTGCCAGCAGTTGGGGACAGGGGATTTCTGGAAACACCATATATTTT. Amino acid sequence: CASSWGQGISGNTIYF.

The chain combines TRBV18 with TRBJ2-3; 9 bases are shared with TRBD2. The CDR3 consists of 15 residues. Losses at the gene ends were 0 bases for V and 4 bases for J; bases not matched to a gene: 2. In germline, CDR1 is KGHSH, CDR2 LQKENI. The DNA for the CDR3 is TGTGCCAGCTCACCACCTAGCGGGAGAGCAGATACGCAGTATTTT. It encodes CASSPPSGRADTQYF.

The sample holds many counts of this clonotype. V and J are TRBV7-2 and TRBJ1-2; D is perhaps TRBD1 (6 bases). Per the germline V gene, CDR1 is SGHTA and CDR2 is FQGNSA. This CDR3 region has 16 residues. Trimming shortened V by 1 base and J by 4 bases, and 16 bases separated the two germline ends. The CDR3 nucleotides are TGTGCCAGCAGCTTAGTCGGCGGGGACAACTCCTATGGCTACACCTTC. It is translated as CASSLVGGDNSYGYTF.

This clonotype was counted between two and nine times. V and J are TRBV20-1 and TRBJ2-5; D not resolved. V gave up 6 bases and J gave up 5 bases, with 25 bases separating them. CDR3 length equals 16 residues. Germline-derived CDR1 and CDR2 are DFQATT and SNEGSKA (reference sequence). The CDR3 here is CSASLSGGATRETQYF. CDR3 in DNA: TGCAGTGCCTCGCTAAGTGGCGGAGCAACGAGGGAGACCCAGTACTTC.

This clonotype appeared many times. J is TRBJ1-5 and V is TRBV6-1, with D possibly being TRBD1 (5 bases). This CDR3 contains 16 residues. Trimming removed 7 bases from V and 3 bases from J, with 19 bases in between. Germline CDR1 and CDR2: MNHNS and SASEGT. The CDR3: CASTTGTDLFNQPQHF. CDR3 DNA: TGTGCCAGCACCACCGGGACTGACCTTTTCAATCAGCCCCAGCATTTT.

This clonotype showed up many times. A single base separates this from a much larger clone, so it may be a read error. V and J are TRBV9 and TRBJ2-1; TRBD1 matches 8 bases. V gave up 4 bases and J gave up 0 bases; unmatched junction bases: 3. This CDR3 comprises 15 residues. Germline CDR1 and CDR2: SGDLS and YYNGEE. The CDR3 here is CASSIDRGSYNEQFF. CDR3 nucleotides: TGTGCCAGCAGCATTGACAGGGGCTCCTACAATGAGCAGTTCTTC.

This clonotype was observed many times. This chain uses TRBV7-6 with TRBJ2-7; weak D call: TRBD2 (6 bases). Deletions cut 1 base from V and 2 bases from J, with 12 bases between. Germline-derived CDR1 and CDR2 are SGHVS and FNYEAQ. CDR3 length equals 15 residues. The DNA for the CDR3 is TGTGCCAGCAGCTTAGATCCGGGAGCACCCTACGAGCAGTACTTC. As protein: CASSLDPGAPYEQYF.

This clonotype appeared many times. The rearrangement uses TRBV9 and TRBJ1-5; D remains ambiguous. Germline CDR1 and CDR2: SGDLS and YYNGEE. V gave up 4 bases and J gave up 7 bases, with 12 bases separating them. This CDR3 region has 13 residues. This CDR3 is CASSTRAGQPQHF. CDR3 bases: TGTGCCAGCAGCACCCGCGCGGGACAGCCCCAGCATTTT.

This clonotype was seen a few times. The chain uses TRBV27 and TRBJ2-2, with TRBD1 as a possible D gene (5 bases). This CDR3 has 16 amino acids. Per the germline V gene, CDR1 is MNHEY and CDR2 is SMNVEV (reference sequence). V lost 3 bases, J lost 0 bases, and 11 bases lay in between. The CDR3: CASSFWTSANTGELFF. The CDR3, as DNA: TGTGCCAGCAGTTTCTGGACATCCGCGAACACCGGGGAGCTGTTTTTT.

The sample holds one count of this clonotype. This chain joins TRBV3-1 and TRBJ2-1; TRBD2 might be the D (6 bases). CDR3 length: 15 residues. V was pared by 2 bases and J by 6 bases, with 14 bases between. Germline V gene data show CDR1 as LGHDT and CDR2 as YNNKEL (reference sequence). The CDR3 sequence is CASSQWRASGNEQFF. The CDR3 DNA is TGTGCCAGCAGCCAATGGAGGGCCTCGGGCAATGAGCAGTTCTTC.

This clonotype has just a few counts. The chain is built from TRBV6-2 or TRBV6-3 and TRBJ2-3; 8 positions agree with TRBD1. Germline CDR1 reads MNHEY; CDR2 reads SVGEGT. This CDR3 is 15 amino acids long. Trimming at V came to 6 bases and at J to 0 bases, leaving 5 bases not matched to a gene. The CDR3 here is CASSRGQGSTDTQYF. CDR3 DNA sequence: TGTGCCAGCAGCCGAGGACAGGGAAGCACAGATACGCAGTATTTT.

A few counts support this clonotype. V usage is TRBV6-6 and J usage is TRBJ2-6; D perhaps matches TRBD1 (5 bases). The length of the CDR3 is 15 residues. Trimming stripped 0 bases from V and 2 bases from J, with 5 bases between. Per the germline V gene, CDR1 is MNHNY and CDR2 is SVGAGI (reference sequence). The CDR3 loop is CASSYSGAGANVLTF. The CDR3 nucleotides are TGTGCCAGCAGTTACTCAGGGGCTGGGGCCAACGTCCTGACTTTC.

There are many counts of this clonotype. This sequence joins TRBV5-1 and TRBJ2-3; 9 positions match TRBD2. The CDR3 is 17 residues long. The ends lost 0 bases at V and 0 bases at J; junction bases unmatched: 5. Germline CDR1 reads SGHRS; CDR2 reads YFSETQ. DNA of the CDR3: TGCGCCAGCAGCTTGGTGGCTAGCGGGACTAGCACAGATACGCAGTATTTT. Translating gives CASSLVASGTSTDTQYF.

This chain uses TRBV20-1 with TRBJ2-5, with TRBD2 matching 8 bases. The CDR3 loop spans 15 amino acids. Per the germline V gene, CDR1 is DFQATT and CDR2 is SNEGSKA (reference sequence). V lost 0 bases to trimming and J lost 2 bases; unmatched junction nucleotides: 5. This chain's CDR3 is CSARETSALQETQYF. The CDR3 bases are TGCAGTGCTAGAGAGACTAGCGCCTTACAAGAGACCCAGTACTTC.

In this sample, this clonotype turned up many times. J is TRBJ1-1 and V is TRBV7-9; perhaps TRBD1 as D (5 bases). This CDR3 spans 14 amino acids. Germline lookup yields CDR1 SEHNR and CDR2 FQNEAQ (reference sequence). Trimming pared 2 bases from V and 3 bases from J, leaving 10 bases between. CDR3 loop: CASSLFRGDTEAFF. CDR3 sequence (DNA): TGTGCCAGCAGCTTATTTAGGGGCGACACTGAAGCTTTCTTT.

This clonotype was counted many times. The V and J genes are TRBV24-1 and TRBJ2-5; TRBD2 agrees at 7 bases. The germline CDR1 and CDR2 sequences are KGHDR and SFDVKD. The CDR3 length is 16 residues. The junction had 6 bases not matched to a gene; V was cut back by 3 bases and J by 0 bases. The CDR3 coding sequence is TGTGCCACCAGTGATCCTAGCGGAGGTTACCAAGAGACCCAGTACTTC. This translates into CATSDPSGGYQETQYF.

Remarks on this clonotype: The germline gene is not matched at one end of the junction; a read error may be the cause. The V call is TRBV7-8, the J call TRBJ2-1; 7 bases are shared with TRBD2. Germline CDR1 reads SGHVS; CDR2 reads FQNEAQ. The CDR3 sequence is 18 residues long. CDR3 in amino acids: CASSLAGWGRAQYNGQFF. For the CDR3, the DNA is TGTGCCAGCAGCTTAGCGGGTTGGGGGAGGGCTCAGTACAATGGGCAGTTCTTC. The entire variable domain, with the rest obtained from reference TRBV7-8 and TRBJ2-1, is as follows: GAGVSQSPRYKVAKRGQDVALRCDPISGHVSLFWYQQALGQGPEFLTYFQNEAQLDKSGLPSDRFFAERPEGSVSTLKIQRTQQEDSAVYLCASSLAGWGRAQYNGQFFGPGTRLTVL.

This clonotype was found many times. The gene calls are TRBV7-2 and TRBJ2-1; 7 nucleotides agree with TRBD2. Germline-derived CDR1 and CDR2 are SGHTA and FQGNSA. With V trimmed by 5 bases and J by 4 bases, 5 bases remained unmatched. The CDR3 loop spans 14 amino acids. The CDR3: CASSISGVYNEQFF. The CDR3 DNA reads TGTGCCAGCAGCATCAGCGGGGTATACAATGAGCAGTTCTTC.

This clonotype showed up many times. This chain joins TRBV13 and TRBJ1-1; possibly TRBD1 for D (5 bases). This CDR3 comprises 17 residues. V gave up 5 bases and J gave up 4 bases, with 23 bases separating them. From germline, CDR1 is PRHDT and CDR2 FYEKMQ (reference sequence). In DNA form, the CDR3 reads TGTGCCAGCAGCAGAACCAAAGAGGGGACGTTTGCCACTGAAGCTTTCTTT. This codes for CASSRTKEGTFATEAFF.

There are many counts of this clonotype. The CDR3 region has the DNA TGTGCCAGTAGTATAGTCGGGCTAGCGGGAGCCGAGCAGTACTTC. This encodes CASSIVGLAGAEQYF. The rearrangement links TRBV19 to TRBJ2-7; TRBD2 matches 10 bases. J gave up 6 bases and V 1 base, and 6 bases lay outside the gene matches. Per the germline V gene, CDR1 is LNHDA and CDR2 is SQIVND (reference sequence). The CDR3 sequence is 15 residues long.